The rows below give T cell receptor beta chains drawn from one sample of a study of cytomegalovirus exposure and HLA in healthy donors. Produced via immunoSEQ multiplex PCR; TCRdb's table is partial and in-frame only. The data hold 120,000 to 150,000 clones, with just over 70% observed a single time. Sequences were obtained from PBMCs. Receptors were obtained from a woman in her twenties or thirties in good health and CMV-seronegative. CDR3s include the opening cysteine and the closing phenylalanine or tryptophan. Each record gives: D gene, V gene, clone size, J gene, CDR3 protein, CDR3 DNA. D genes are given only for firm matches. Clone size is not always given. Where it is, it says once, few, many or a class for expanded clones.

TRBD1	TRBV5-4	few	TRBJ1-1	CASSSADRVVTEAFF	TGTGCCAGCAGCTCCGCCGACAGGGTGGTCACTGAAGCTTTCTTT
NA	TRBV28	NA	TRBJ2-5	CASSSTRAGTDQETQYF	TGTGCCAGCAGTTCCACCCGTGCCGGGACTGATCAAGAGACCCAGTACTTC
TRBD2	TRBV9	few	TRBJ2-1	CASSSHSGVYNEQFF	TGTGCCAGCAGCTCACATAGCGGGGTGTACAATGAGCAGTTCTTC
TRBD2	TRBV7-8	NA	TRBJ2-3	CASARRENTDTQYF	TGTGCCAGTGCGCGGCGGGAGAACACAGATACGCAGTATTTT
NA	TRBV7-9	NA	TRBJ1-4	CASRHDRNEKLFF	TGTGCCAGCAGACATGACAGGAATGAAAAACTGTTTTTT
TRBD1	TRBV5-4	NA	TRBJ1-1	CASSTRQGSTEAFF	TGTGCCAGCAGCACCAGACAGGGGAGCACTGAAGCTTTCTTT
TRBD2	TRBV5-1	NA	TRBJ2-5	CASSLALAGGPGETQYF	TGCGCCAGCAGCTTGGCTTTAGCGGGAGGGCCGGGAGAGACCCAGTACTTC
NA	TRBV9	NA	TRBJ2-7	CASSVAQGNEQYF	TGTGCCAGCAGCGTCGCGCAGGGGAACGAGCAGTACTTC
TRBD1	TRBV6-6	NA	TRBJ2-5	CASSYLGQGVTQYF	TGTGCCAGCAGTTATTTAGGACAGGGAGTGACCCAGTACTTC
TRBD1	TRBV29-1	NA	TRBJ1-4	CSALRDSHEKLFF	TGCAGCGCCCTCCGGGACAGTCATGAAAAACTGTTTTTT
TRBD1	TRBV6-1	NA	TRBJ1-2	CASSTPGGGYGYTF	TGTGCCAGCTCAACCCCAGGGGGCGGATATGGCTACACCTTC